The rows below give T cell receptor beta chains drawn from one sample of a study of persistence of HIV-infected CD4 T cells. Their target antigens are unknown. Using immunoSEQ multiplex PCR, the repertoire was profiled, and TCRdb retains in-frame clones only, with some absent. The repertoire consists of just over 40,000 clones, with around 82% occurring once and the leading ten covering more than 13%. Sample: CD4+ T cells sorted from PBMCs after approximately 18-hour stimulation, taken from a patient who received antiretroviral therapy. The receptors were sampled from an adult man with HIV who was CMV-seropositive. CDR3s include the opening cysteine and the closing phenylalanine or tryptophan. Each record gives: D gene, clone size, J gene, V gene, CDR3 DNA, CDR3 protein. The D gene is left open where the match is weak. Size tells how often a clone was seen (once, few, many) or the class of an expanded clone, and some rows leave it out.

D gene: TRBD2
clone size: NA
J gene: TRBJ2-1
V gene: TRBV27
CDR3 DNA: TGTGCCAGCAGTTGGACTAGCGGGACCTGGCAGTTCTTC
CDR3 protein: CASSWTSGTWQFF

D gene: NA
clone size: NA
J gene: TRBJ1-5
V gene: TRBV12-3/TRBV12-4
CDR3 DNA: TGTGCCAGCAGTTTAGATGATCAGCCCCAGCATTTT
CDR3 protein: CASSLDDQPQHF

D gene: TRBD1
clone size: NA
J gene: TRBJ1-2
V gene: TRBV7-2
CDR3 DNA: TGTACCGCTACTTCGAACACCGGGACAGTAGGCTACACCTTC
CDR3 protein: CTATSNTGTVGYTF

D gene: TRBD1
clone size: NA
J gene: TRBJ2-7
V gene: TRBV6-1
CDR3 DNA: TGTGCCAGCAGTGAACAGGGGGTTCCCTACGAGCAGTACTTC
CDR3 protein: CASSEQGVPYEQYF

D gene: TRBD2
clone size: NA
J gene: TRBJ2-7
V gene: TRBV6-6
CDR3 DNA: TGTGCCAGCAGTTGGAGCGGGGTCTTCAACGAGCAGTACTTC
CDR3 protein: CASSWSGVFNEQYF

D gene: NA
clone size: few
J gene: TRBJ1-1
V gene: TRBV29-1
CDR3 DNA: TGCAGCGTGGTTAAACAGGGCGGCACTGAAGCTTTCTTT
CDR3 protein: CSVVKQGGTEAFF

D gene: NA
clone size: NA
J gene: TRBJ2-2
V gene: TRBV7-9
CDR3 DNA: TGTGCCAGCAGCTTAGGTCAGGGTGACACCGGGGAGCTGTTTTTT
CDR3 protein: CASSLGQGDTGELFF

D gene: TRBD1
clone size: NA
J gene: TRBJ2-5
V gene: TRBV30
CDR3 DNA: TGTGCCTGGGTGTTACAGGGGGTCCAAGAGACCCAGTACTTC
CDR3 protein: CAWVLQGVQETQYF

D gene: NA
clone size: NA
J gene: TRBJ1-4
V gene: TRBV7-8
CDR3 DNA: TGTGCCAGCAGCTTCACAGGGCCTAATGAAAAACTGTTTTTT
CDR3 protein: CASSFTGPNEKLFF

D gene: NA
clone size: few
J gene: TRBJ1-3
V gene: TRBV11-2
CDR3 DNA: TGTGCCAGCAGCTTAGGAATATTTAGCGGTCTCTCTGGAAACACCATATATTTT
CDR3 protein: CASSLGIFSGLSGNTIYF

D gene: TRBD1
clone size: NA
J gene: TRBJ1-2
V gene: TRBV30
CDR3 DNA: TGTGCCTGGGGTAAGACAGGGCTCAACTATGGCTACACCTTC
CDR3 protein: CAWGKTGLNYGYTF

D gene: NA
clone size: once
J gene: TRBJ1-6
V gene: TRBV5-6
CDR3 DNA: TGTGCCAGCAGCTTGAGACAGACCTATAATTCACCCCTCCACTTT
CDR3 protein: CASSLRQTYNSPLHF

D gene: NA
clone size: NA
J gene: TRBJ2-5
V gene: TRBV7-2
CDR3 DNA: TGTGCCAGCAGCTTAGGATTCCGATTCCAAGAGACCCAGTACTTC
CDR3 protein: CASSLGFRFQETQYF

D gene: TRBD1
clone size: once
J gene: TRBJ2-5
V gene: TRBV7-8
CDR3 DNA: TGTGCCAGCAGCTTACTCCAGGGGGCAGGGGAGACCCAGTACTTC
CDR3 protein: CASSLLQGAGETQYF

D gene: TRBD2
clone size: NA
J gene: TRBJ2-1
V gene: TRBV18
CDR3 DNA: TGTGCCAGCTCACCGAGTCAGTGGGGAGGGTACAATGAGCAGTTCTTC
CDR3 protein: CASSPSQWGGYNEQFF

D gene: NA
clone size: NA
J gene: TRBJ2-1
V gene: TRBV3-1/TRBV3-2
CDR3 DNA: TGTGCCAGCAGCCTCCTGGGGAGTCCCTACAATGAGCAGTTCTTC
CDR3 protein: CASSLLGSPYNEQFF

D gene: NA
clone size: NA
J gene: TRBJ1-1
V gene: TRBV7-2
CDR3 DNA: TGTGCCAGCAGCTTCTCTCAGGGAATTGAAGCTTTCTTT
CDR3 protein: CASSFSQGIEAFF

D gene: NA
clone size: NA
J gene: TRBJ1-6
V gene: TRBV30
CDR3 DNA: TGTGCCTGGACCCCCGGGGAGAGAGATTCACCCCTCCACTTT
CDR3 protein: CAWTPGERDSPLHF

D gene: NA
clone size: NA
J gene: TRBJ2-1
V gene: TRBV25-1
CDR3 DNA: TGTGCCAGCAGTGAATCCGGTGAGCAGTTCTTC
CDR3 protein: CASSESGEQFF

D gene: NA
clone size: NA
J gene: TRBJ2-3
V gene: TRBV10-3
CDR3 DNA: TGTGCCCTAAAGGGAGCGGACACAGATACGCAGTATTTT
CDR3 protein: CALKGADTDTQYF

D gene: NA
clone size: NA
J gene: TRBJ1-1
V gene: TRBV5-1
CDR3 DNA: TGCGCCAGCAGCATACTCAGGGAGAACACTGAAGCTTTCTTT
CDR3 protein: CASSILRENTEAFF

D gene: TRBD2
clone size: NA
J gene: TRBJ2-7
V gene: TRBV6-2/TRBV6-3
CDR3 DNA: TGTGCCAGCAGCCTCCGAAGGGGTAGCGGGACCTACGAGCAGTACTTC
CDR3 protein: CASSLRRGSGTYEQYF

D gene: TRBD2
clone size: NA
J gene: TRBJ2-1
V gene: TRBV5-4
CDR3 DNA: TGTGCCAGCAGCTTGGGAGTAGCGGGAGATCTGTTCTTC
CDR3 protein: CASSLGVAGDLFF

D gene: TRBD1
clone size: NA
J gene: TRBJ2-7
V gene: TRBV5-8
CDR3 DNA: TGTGCCAGCAGCTTGATTTCCACAGGGGCTGTCTACGAGCAGTACTTC
CDR3 protein: CASSLISTGAVYEQYF

D gene: TRBD2
clone size: NA
J gene: TRBJ2-5
V gene: TRBV6-2/TRBV6-3
CDR3 DNA: TGTGCCAGCAGTTTAGCAGGACTAGCGGGGAAAAGGGCGCAAGAGACCCAGTACTTC
CDR3 protein: CASSLAGLAGKRAQETQYF

D gene: NA
clone size: NA
J gene: TRBJ1-3
V gene: TRBV6-6
CDR3 DNA: TGTGCCAGCAGTTACAAGGCGAGAACTACCGGAAACACCATATATTTT
CDR3 protein: CASSYKARTTGNTIYF

D gene: NA
clone size: few
J gene: TRBJ2-7
V gene: TRBV12-3/TRBV12-4
CDR3 DNA: TGTGCCAGCAGTTTGCTAAGGTCAGGGGAGCAGTACTTC
CDR3 protein: CASSLLRSGEQYF

D gene: NA
clone size: NA
J gene: TRBJ2-1
V gene: TRBV29-1
CDR3 DNA: TGCAGCGTTGAGGGTCGATTGCGGAGCTCCTACAATGAGCAGTTCTTC
CDR3 protein: CSVEGRLRSSYNEQFF

D gene: NA
clone size: few
J gene: TRBJ1-3
V gene: TRBV6-1
CDR3 DNA: TGTGCCAGCAGTGAAGGGTCTCTCAGAAACACCATATATTTT
CDR3 protein: CASSEGSLRNTIYF

D gene: NA
clone size: NA
J gene: TRBJ1-4
V gene: TRBV15
CDR3 DNA: TGTGCCACCAGCAGAGCGGAGATCTCTAATGAAAAACTGTTTTTT
CDR3 protein: CATSRAEISNEKLFF

D gene: NA
clone size: NA
J gene: TRBJ1-2
V gene: TRBV29-1
CDR3 DNA: TGCAGCGTGAGGACGGCCGGCACCTTC
CDR3 protein: CSVRTAGTF

D gene: NA
clone size: NA
J gene: TRBJ2-7
V gene: TRBV30
CDR3 DNA: TGTGCCTGGATGACCGTTGGCAGGGGCCCCTCCTACGAGCAGTACTTC
CDR3 protein: CAWMTVGRGPSYEQYF

D gene: NA
clone size: NA
J gene: TRBJ2-2
V gene: TRBV29-1
CDR3 DNA: TGCAGCGTTGAAGATCGGCCGAACACCGGGGAGCTGTTTTTT
CDR3 protein: CSVEDRPNTGELFF

D gene: TRBD1
clone size: NA
J gene: TRBJ1-3
V gene: TRBV19
CDR3 DNA: TGTGCCAGTAGTTCCGGGACAGGGTTTGCGAACACCATATATTTT
CDR3 protein: CASSSGTGFANTIYF

D gene: NA
clone size: NA
J gene: TRBJ1-1
V gene: TRBV18
CDR3 DNA: TGTGCCAGCTCCCCGCCCGGAACAGGGAACACTGAAGCTTTCTTT
CDR3 protein: CASSPPGTGNTEAFF

D gene: TRBD1
clone size: NA
J gene: TRBJ1-4
V gene: TRBV18
CDR3 DNA: TGTGCCAGCTCACCACTCCGTTGGGACAGGGGGATGCGAACTAATGAAAAACTGTTTTTT
CDR3 protein: CASSPLRWDRGMRTNEKLFF

D gene: NA
clone size: NA
J gene: TRBJ1-1
V gene: TRBV11-3
CDR3 DNA: TGTGCCAGCAGCTTAGATGGGGCACTCTTCTCGAACACTGAAGCTTTCTTT
CDR3 protein: CASSLDGALFSNTEAFF

D gene: TRBD1
clone size: NA
J gene: TRBJ1-6
V gene: TRBV5-4
CDR3 DNA: TGTGCCAGCAGCTGGGCGGGACAGGGCTATTCACCCCTCCACTTT
CDR3 protein: CASSWAGQGYSPLHF

D gene: TRBD1
clone size: NA
J gene: TRBJ2-2
V gene: TRBV19
CDR3 DNA: TGTGCCAGTAGTCCCCGGGACAGGCTGAGTGTGGAGCTGTTTTTT
CDR3 protein: CASSPRDRLSVELFF

D gene: NA
clone size: NA
J gene: TRBJ1-5
V gene: TRBV15
CDR3 DNA: TGTGCCACCAGCAGAGATTACAGCTATCAGCCCCAGCATTTT
CDR3 protein: CATSRDYSYQPQHF

D gene: NA
clone size: NA
J gene: TRBJ1-3
V gene: TRBV27
CDR3 DNA: TGTGCCAGCAGTCTAGACAGGCGCTCTGGAAACACCATATATTTT
CDR3 protein: CASSLDRRSGNTIYF

D gene: NA
clone size: NA
J gene: TRBJ2-7
V gene: TRBV29-1
CDR3 DNA: TGCAGCGCCTTGGACGGTCTTGAGCAGTACTTC
CDR3 protein: CSALDGLEQYF

D gene: NA
clone size: NA
J gene: TRBJ1-4
V gene: TRBV14
CDR3 DNA: TGTGCCAGCAGCCAAGGGGCGAGTAAACTGTTTTTT
CDR3 protein: CASSQGASKLFF

D gene: TRBD2
clone size: once
J gene: TRBJ2-1
V gene: TRBV24-1
CDR3 DNA: TGTGCCACCGGGACTAGCGGGAGTGGGAATGAGCAGTTCTTC
CDR3 protein: CATGTSGSGNEQFF

D gene: NA
clone size: NA
J gene: TRBJ2-7
V gene: TRBV7-2
CDR3 DNA: TGTGCCAGCAGCTTAGGTCGGTCCTCCTACGAGCAGTACTTC
CDR3 protein: CASSLGRSSYEQYF